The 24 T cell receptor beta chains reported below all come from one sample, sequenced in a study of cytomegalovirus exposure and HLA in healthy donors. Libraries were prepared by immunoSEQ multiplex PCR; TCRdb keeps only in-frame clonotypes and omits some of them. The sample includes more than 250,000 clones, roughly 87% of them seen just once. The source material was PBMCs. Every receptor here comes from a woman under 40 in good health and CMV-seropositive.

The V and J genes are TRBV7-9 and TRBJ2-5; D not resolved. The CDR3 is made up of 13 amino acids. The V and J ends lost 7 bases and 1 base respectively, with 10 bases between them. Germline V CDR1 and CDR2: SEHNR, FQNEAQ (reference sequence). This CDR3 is CASNPPSQETQYF. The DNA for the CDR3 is TGTGCCAGCAACCCACCGTCCCAAGAGACCCAGTACTTC.

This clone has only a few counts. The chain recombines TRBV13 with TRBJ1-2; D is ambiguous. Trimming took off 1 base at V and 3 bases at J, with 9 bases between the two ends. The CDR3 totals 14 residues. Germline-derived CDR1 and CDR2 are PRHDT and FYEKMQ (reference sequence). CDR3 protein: CASSLDQGDYGYTF. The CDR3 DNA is TGTGCCAGCAGCTTAGACCAAGGTGACTATGGCTACACCTTC.

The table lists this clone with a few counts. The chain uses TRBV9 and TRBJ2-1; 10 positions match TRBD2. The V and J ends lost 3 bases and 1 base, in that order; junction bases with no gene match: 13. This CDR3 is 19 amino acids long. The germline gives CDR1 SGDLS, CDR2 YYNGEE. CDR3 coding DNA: TGTGCCAGCAGCGGGGCCATCCTGGGACTAGCGAGGTCCTACAATGAGCAGTTCTTC. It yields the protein CASSGAILGLARSYNEQFF.

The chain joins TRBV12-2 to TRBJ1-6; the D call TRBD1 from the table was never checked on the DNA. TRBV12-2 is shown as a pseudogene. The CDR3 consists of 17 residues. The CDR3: CASRLEVHRDHNSPLHF. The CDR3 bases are TGTGCAAGTCGCTTAGAGGTTCACAGGGACCACAATTCACCCCTCCACTTT.

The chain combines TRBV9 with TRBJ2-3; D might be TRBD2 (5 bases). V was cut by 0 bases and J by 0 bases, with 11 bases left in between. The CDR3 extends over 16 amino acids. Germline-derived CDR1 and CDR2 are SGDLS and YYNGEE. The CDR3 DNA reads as TGTGCCAGCAGCGTAGAGGCAGCGGCCAGCACAGATACGCAGTATTTT. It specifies CASSVEAAASTDTQYF.

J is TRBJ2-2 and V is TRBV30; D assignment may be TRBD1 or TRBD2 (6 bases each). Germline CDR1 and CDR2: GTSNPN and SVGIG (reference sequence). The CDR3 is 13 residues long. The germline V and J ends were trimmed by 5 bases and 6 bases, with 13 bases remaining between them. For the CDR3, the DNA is TGTGCCTGGGAACCCGGGGGCGCCGGGGAGCTGTTTTTT. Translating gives CAWEPGGAGELFF.

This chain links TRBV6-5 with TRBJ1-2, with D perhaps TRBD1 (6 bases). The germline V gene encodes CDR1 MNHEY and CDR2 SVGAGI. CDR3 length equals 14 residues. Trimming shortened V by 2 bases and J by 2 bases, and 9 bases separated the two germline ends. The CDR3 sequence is CASSYGQGNYGYTF. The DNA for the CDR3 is TGTGCCAGCAGTTACGGGCAGGGGAACTATGGCTACACCTTC.

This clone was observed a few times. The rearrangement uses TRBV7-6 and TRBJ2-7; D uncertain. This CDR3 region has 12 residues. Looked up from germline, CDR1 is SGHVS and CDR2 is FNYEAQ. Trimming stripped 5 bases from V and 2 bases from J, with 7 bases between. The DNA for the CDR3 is TGTGCCAGCAGCCCAGATCCCTACGAGCAGTACTTC. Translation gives CASSPDPYEQYF.

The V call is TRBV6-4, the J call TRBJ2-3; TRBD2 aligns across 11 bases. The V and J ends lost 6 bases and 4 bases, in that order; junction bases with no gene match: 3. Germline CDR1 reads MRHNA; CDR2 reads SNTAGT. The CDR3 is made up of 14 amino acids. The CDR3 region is CASSTSGGADTQYF. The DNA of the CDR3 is TGTGCCAGCAGCACTAGCGGGGGAGCAGATACGCAGTATTTT.

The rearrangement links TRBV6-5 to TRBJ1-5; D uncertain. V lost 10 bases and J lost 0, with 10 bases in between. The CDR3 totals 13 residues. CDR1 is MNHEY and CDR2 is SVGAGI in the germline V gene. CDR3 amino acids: CATGRYSNQPQHF. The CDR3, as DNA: TGTGCCACCGGACGGTATAGCAATCAGCCCCAGCATTTT.

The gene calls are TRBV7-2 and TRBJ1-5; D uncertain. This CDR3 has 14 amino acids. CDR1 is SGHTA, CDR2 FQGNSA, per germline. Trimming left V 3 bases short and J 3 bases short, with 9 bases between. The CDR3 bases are TGTGCCAGCAGCTTCCCCGGGTCCAATCAGCCCCAGCATTTT. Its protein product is CASSFPGSNQPQHF.

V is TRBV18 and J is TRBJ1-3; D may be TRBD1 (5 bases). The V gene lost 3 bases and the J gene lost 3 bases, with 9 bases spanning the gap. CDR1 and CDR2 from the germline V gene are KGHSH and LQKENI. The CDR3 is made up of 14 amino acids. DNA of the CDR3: TGTGCCAGCTCACCCGGACATCTTGGAAACACCATATATTTT. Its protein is CASSPGHLGNTIYF.

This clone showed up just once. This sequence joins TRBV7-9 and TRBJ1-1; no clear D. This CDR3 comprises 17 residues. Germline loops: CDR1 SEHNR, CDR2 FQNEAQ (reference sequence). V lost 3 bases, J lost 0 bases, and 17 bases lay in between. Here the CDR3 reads CASSLLSVGALNTEAFF. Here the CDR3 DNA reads TGTGCCAGCAGCTTGTTGTCGGTCGGTGCGCTGAACACTGAAGCTTTCTTT.

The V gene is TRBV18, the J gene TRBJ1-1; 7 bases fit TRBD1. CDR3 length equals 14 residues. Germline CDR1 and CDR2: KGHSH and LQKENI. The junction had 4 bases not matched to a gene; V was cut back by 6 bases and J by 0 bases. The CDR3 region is CASSQGQVNTEAFF. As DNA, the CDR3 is TGTGCCAGCTCCCAAGGACAGGTGAACACTGAAGCTTTCTTT. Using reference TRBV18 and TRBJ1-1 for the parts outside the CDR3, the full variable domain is NAGVMQNPRHLVRRRGQEARLRCSPMKGHSHVYWYRQLPEEGLKFMVYLQKENIIDESGMPKERFSAEFPKEGPSILRIQQVVRGDSAAYFCASSQGQVNTEAFFGQGTRLTVV.

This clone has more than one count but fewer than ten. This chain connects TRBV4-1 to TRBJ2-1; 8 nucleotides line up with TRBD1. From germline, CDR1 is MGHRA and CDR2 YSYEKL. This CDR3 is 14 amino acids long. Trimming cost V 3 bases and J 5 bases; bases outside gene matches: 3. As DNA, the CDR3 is TGCGCCAGCAGCCAGCAGGACAGGGACAATGAGCAGTTCTTC. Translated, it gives CASSQQDRDNEQFF.

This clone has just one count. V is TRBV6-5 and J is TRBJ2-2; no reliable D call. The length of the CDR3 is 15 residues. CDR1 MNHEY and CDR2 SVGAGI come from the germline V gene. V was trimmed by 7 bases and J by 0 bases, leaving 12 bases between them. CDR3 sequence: CASNDGIANTGELFF. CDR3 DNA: TGTGCCAGCAATGACGGTATCGCGAACACCGGGGAGCTGTTTTTT.

CDR3 in DNA: TGTGCCAGCACTAACAGGGAGAACTATGGCTACACCTTC. Translated, it gives CASTNRENYGYTF. The V gene is TRBV6-1, the J gene TRBJ1-2, with D possibly being TRBD1 (6 bases). CDR3 size: 13 residues. CDR1 and CDR2 (germline): MNHNS, SASEGT. The V gene lost 7 bases and the J gene lost 2 bases, with 11 bases spanning the gap.

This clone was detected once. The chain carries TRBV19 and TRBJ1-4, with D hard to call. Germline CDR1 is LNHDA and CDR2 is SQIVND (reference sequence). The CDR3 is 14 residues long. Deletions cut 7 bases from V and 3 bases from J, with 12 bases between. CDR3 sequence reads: CASTPASANEKLFF. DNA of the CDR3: TGTGCCAGTACCCCGGCCAGCGCTAATGAAAAACTGTTTTTT.

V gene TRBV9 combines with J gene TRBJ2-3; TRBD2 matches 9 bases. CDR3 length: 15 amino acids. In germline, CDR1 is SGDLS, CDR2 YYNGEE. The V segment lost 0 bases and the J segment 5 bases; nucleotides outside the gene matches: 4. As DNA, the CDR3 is TGTGCCAGCAGCGTAGGGCGGGGGGGCTTAGATACGCAGTATTTT. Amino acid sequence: CASSVGRGGLDTQYF.

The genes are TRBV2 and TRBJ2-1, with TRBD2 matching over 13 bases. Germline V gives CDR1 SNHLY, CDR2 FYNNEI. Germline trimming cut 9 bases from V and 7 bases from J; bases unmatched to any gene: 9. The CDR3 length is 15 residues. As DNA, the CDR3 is TGTGCCAGTAAGTCCGGGACTAGCGGGATGAATGAGCAGTTCTTC. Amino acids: CASKSGTSGMNEQFF.

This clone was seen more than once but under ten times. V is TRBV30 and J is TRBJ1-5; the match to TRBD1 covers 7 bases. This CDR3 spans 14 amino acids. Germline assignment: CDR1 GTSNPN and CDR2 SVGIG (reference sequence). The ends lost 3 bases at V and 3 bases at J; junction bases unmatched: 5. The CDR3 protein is CAWRSRGTNQPQHF. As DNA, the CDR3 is TGTGCCTGGAGAAGCAGGGGGACCAATCAGCCCCAGCATTTT.

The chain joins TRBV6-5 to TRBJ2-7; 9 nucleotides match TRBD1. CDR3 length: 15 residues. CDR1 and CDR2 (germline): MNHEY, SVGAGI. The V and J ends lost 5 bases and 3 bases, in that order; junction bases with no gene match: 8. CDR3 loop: CASSLRRDRVYEQYF. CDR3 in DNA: TGTGCCAGCAGTCTCCGTCGGGACAGGGTCTACGAGCAGTACTTC.

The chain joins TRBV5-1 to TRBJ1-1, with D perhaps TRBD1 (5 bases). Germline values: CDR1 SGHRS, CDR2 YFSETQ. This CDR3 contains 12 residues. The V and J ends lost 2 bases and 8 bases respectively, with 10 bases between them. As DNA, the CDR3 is TGCGCCAGCAGCTTACTAGGGGCAGAAGCTTTCTTT. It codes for CASSLLGAEAFF.

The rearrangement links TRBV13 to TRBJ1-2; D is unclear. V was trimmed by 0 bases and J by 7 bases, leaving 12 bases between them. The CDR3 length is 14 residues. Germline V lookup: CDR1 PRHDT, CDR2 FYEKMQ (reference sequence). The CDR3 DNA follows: TGTGCCAGCAGCTTAGGCCGTCAGCCAGGTGGCTACACCTTC. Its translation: CASSLGRQPGGYTF.